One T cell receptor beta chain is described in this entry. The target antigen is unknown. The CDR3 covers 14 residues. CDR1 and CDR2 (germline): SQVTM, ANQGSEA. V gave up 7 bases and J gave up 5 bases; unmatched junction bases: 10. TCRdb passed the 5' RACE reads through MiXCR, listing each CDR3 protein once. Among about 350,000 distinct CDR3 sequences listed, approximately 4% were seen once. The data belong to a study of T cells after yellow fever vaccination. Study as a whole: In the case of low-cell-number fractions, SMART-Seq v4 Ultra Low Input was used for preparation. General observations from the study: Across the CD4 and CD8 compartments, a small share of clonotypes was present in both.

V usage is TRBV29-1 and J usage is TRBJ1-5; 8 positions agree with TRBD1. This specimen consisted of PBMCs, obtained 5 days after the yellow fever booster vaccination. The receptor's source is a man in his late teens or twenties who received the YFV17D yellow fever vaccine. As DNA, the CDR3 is TGCAGCGCCTCACAGGGGGACCTAGATCAGCCCCAGCATTTT. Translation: CSASQGDLDQPQHF. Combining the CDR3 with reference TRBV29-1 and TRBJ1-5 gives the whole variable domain SAVISQKPSRDICQRGTSLTIQCQVDSQVTMMFWYRQQPGQSLTLIATANQGSEATYESGFVIDKFPISRPNLTFSTLTVSNMSPEDSSIYLCSASQGDLDQPQHFGDGTRLSIL.